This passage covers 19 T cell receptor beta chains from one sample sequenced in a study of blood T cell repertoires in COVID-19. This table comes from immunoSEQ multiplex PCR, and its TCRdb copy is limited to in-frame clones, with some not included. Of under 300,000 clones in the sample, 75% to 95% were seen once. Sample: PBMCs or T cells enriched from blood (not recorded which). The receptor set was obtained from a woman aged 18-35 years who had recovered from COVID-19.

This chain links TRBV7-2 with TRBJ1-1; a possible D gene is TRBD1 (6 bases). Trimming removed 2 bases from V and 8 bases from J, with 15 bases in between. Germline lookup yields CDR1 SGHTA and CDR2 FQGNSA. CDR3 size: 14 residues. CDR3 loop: CASSLTGQRLEAFF. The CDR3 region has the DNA TGTGCCAGCAGCTTAACCGGACAGCGCTTAGAAGCTTTCTTT.

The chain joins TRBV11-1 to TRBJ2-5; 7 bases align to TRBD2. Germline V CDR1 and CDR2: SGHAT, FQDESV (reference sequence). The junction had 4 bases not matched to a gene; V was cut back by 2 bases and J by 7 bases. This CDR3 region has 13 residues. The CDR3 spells CASSLIREGTQYF. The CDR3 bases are TGTGCCAGCAGCTTAATAAGGGAGGGGACCCAGTACTTC.

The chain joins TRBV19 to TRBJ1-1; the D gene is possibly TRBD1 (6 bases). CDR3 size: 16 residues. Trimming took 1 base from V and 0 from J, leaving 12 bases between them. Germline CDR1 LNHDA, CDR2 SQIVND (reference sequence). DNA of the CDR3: TGTGCCAGTAGTATAGTGGGGGCGCGACTGAACACTGAAGCTTTCTTT. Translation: CASSIVGARLNTEAFF.

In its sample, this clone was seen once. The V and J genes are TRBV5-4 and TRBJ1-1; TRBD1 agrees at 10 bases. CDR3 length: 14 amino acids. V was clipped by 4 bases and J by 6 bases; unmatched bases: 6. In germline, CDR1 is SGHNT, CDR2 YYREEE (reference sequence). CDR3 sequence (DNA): TGTGCCAGCAGCGCCTGGGACAGGGGATCTGAAGCTTTCTTT. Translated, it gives CASSAWDRGSEAFF.

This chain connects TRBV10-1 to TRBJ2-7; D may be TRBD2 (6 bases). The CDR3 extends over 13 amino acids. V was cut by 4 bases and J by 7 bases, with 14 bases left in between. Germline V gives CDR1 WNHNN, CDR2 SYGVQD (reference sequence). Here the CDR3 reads CASSGSGAGEQYF. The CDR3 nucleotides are TGCGCCAGCAGTGGGAGCGGCGCGGGGGAGCAGTACTTC.

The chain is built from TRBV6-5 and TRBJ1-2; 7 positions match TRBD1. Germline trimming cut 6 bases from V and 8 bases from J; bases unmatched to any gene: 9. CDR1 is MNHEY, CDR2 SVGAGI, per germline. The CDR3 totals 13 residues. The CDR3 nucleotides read TGTGCCAGCAGCTATACAGGGGTTCAAGGCTACACCTTC. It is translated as CASSYTGVQGYTF.

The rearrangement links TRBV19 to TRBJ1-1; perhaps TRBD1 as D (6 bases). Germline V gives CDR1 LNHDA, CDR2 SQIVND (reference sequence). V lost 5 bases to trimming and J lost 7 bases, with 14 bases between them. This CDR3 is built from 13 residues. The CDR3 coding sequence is TGTGCCAGTAGTCCCCGGAGGGGGGGTGAAGCTTTCTTT. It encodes CASSPRRGGEAFF.

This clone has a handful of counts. Written as DNA, the CDR3 is TGTGCCAGCAGTTTCTGGTTAGAAGCTGAGACCCAGTACTTC. As protein: CASSFWLEAETQYF. This chain uses TRBV28 with TRBJ2-5; D gene unclear. Deletions cut 3 bases from V and 5 bases from J, with 13 bases between. The CDR3 extends over 14 amino acids. Per germline, CDR1 MDHEN and CDR2 SYDVKM.

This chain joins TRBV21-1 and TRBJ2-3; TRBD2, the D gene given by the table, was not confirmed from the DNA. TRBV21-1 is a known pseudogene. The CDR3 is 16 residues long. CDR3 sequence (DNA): TGTGCCAGCAGCAAAGAGGCTAGCGGGGGGGCGGATACGCAGTATTTT. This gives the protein CASSKEASGGADTQYF.

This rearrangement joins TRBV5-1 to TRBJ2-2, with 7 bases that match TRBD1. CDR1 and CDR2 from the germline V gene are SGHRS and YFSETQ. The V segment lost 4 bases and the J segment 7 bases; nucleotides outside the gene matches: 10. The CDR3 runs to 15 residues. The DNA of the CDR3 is TGCGCCAGCAGCCCTAGGACAGGTTCGGTCGGGGAGCTGTTTTTT. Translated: CASSPRTGSVGELFF.

The CDR3 coding sequence is TGCGCCAGCAGCCAAGTTTCGGACAGAGTTTACGAGCAGTACTTC. This codes for CASSQVSDRVYEQYF. This chain links TRBV4-1 with TRBJ2-7; a possible D gene is TRBD1 (6 bases). In germline, CDR1 is MGHRA, CDR2 YSYEKL. The V end was cut by 1 base, the J end by 4 bases, with 14 bases between. The CDR3 loop spans 15 amino acids.

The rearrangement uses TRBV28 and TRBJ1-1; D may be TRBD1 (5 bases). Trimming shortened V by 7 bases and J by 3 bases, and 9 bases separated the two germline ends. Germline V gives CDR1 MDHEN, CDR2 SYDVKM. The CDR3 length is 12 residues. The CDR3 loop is CASTRGYTEAFF. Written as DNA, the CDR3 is TGTGCCAGCACGCGGGGGTACACTGAAGCTTTCTTT.

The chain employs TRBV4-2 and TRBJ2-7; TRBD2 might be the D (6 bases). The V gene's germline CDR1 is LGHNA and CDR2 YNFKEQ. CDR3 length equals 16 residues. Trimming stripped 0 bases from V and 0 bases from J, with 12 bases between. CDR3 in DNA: TGTGCCAGCAGCCAAGAGGATCGGGGGAGCTCCTACGAGCAGTACTTC. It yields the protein CASSQEDRGSSYEQYF.

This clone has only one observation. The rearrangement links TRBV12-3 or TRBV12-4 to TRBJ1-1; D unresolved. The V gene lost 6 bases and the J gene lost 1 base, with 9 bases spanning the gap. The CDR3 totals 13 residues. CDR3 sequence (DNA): TGTGCCAGCAGCCCAGATACGAACACTGAAGCTTTCTTT. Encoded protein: CASSPDTNTEAFF.

CDR3 loop: CASSLAGVGHEQFF. The CDR3 region has the DNA TGCGCCAGCAGCCTAGCGGGAGTTGGTCATGAGCAGTTCTTC. V is TRBV10-2 and J is TRBJ2-1; 10 nucleotides agree with TRBD2. CDR3 length equals 14 residues. The V and J ends lost 6 bases and 8 bases, in that order; junction bases with no gene match: 7. Germline CDR1 is WSHSY and CDR2 is SAAADI.

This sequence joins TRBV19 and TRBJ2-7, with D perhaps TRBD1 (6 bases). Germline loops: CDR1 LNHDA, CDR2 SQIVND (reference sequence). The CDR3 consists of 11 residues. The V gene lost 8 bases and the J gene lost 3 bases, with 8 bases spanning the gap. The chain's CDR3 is CASGDNYEQYF. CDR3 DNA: TGTGCCAGTGGGGACAACTACGAGCAGTACTTC. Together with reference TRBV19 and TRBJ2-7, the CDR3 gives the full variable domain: DGGITQSPKYLFRKEGQNVTLSCEQNLNHDAMYWYRQDPGQGLRLIYYSQIVNDFQKGDIAEGYSVSREKKESFPLTVTSAQKNPTAFYLCASGDNYEQYFGPGTRLTVT.

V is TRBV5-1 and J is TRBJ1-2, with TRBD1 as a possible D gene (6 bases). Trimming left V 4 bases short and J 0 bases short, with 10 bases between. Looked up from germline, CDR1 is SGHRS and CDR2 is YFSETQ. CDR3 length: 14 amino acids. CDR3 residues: CASSPDSTNYGYTF. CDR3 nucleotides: TGCGCCAGCAGCCCGGACAGTACTAACTATGGCTACACCTTC.

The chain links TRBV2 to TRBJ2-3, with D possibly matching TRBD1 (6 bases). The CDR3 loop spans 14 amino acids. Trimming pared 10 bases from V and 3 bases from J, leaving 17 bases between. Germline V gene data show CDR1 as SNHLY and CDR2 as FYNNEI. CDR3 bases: TGTGCCACCAAAAAAAAACAGGGAACAGATACGCAGTATTTT. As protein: CATKKKQGTDTQYF.

In DNA, the CDR3 is TGTGCCAGCAGCCTTACTAGCGGGAGAGCTGGGGATGAGCAGTTCTTC. It yields the protein CASSLTSGRAGDEQFF. The chain uses TRBV4-2 and TRBJ2-1; TRBD2 aligns across 11 bases. Trimming took 4 bases from V and 8 from J; bases not matched to a gene: 10. The CDR3 loop spans 16 amino acids. The germline V gene has CDR1 LGHNA and CDR2 YNFKEQ.